This entry features one T cell receptor beta chain sequence. Its antigen is undetermined. Method: immunoSEQ multiplex PCR; TCRdb's copy keeps in-frame clones and lacks some. The repertoire includes 140,000 or so clones, 70% to 90% of them detected once, and about 4.4% sits in the top ten. This entry comes from a study of T cell responses to AZD1222 COVID-19 vaccine. Study-wide findings and caveats: It was only a handful of AZD1222 recipients who were seropositive at baseline.

The V gene lost 0 bases and the J gene lost 4 bases, with 24 bases spanning the gap. Germline values: CDR1 MGHRA, CDR2 YSYEKL. The CDR3 covers 19 residues. The clonotype was recovered from an adult in good health. The sequences come from peripheral blood, collected on day 0 of AZD1222 vaccination. The chain uses TRBV4-1 and TRBJ1-2; no firm D call. CDR3 bases: TGCGCCAGCAGCCAAGATGAGGGAACTCTTTCCCGTCTAGGCTATGGCTACACCTTC. Translated: CASSQDEGTLSRLGYGYTF.